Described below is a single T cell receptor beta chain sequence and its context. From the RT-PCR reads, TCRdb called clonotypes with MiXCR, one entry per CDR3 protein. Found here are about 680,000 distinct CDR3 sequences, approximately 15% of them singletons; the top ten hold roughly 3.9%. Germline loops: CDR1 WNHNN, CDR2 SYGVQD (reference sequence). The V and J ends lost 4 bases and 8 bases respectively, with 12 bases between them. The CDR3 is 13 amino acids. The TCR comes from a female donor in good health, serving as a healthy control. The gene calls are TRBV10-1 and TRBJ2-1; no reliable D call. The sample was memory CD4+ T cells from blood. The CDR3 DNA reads TGCGCCAGCAGTGGGGGTAGTCGCTATGAGCAGTTCTTC. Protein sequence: CASSGGSRYEQFF.